Given below is one T cell receptor (beta chain) in context. These data belong to a study of T cells after somatic rescue of genetic block. The protocol was immunoSEQ multiplex PCR, while the TCRdb copy is restricted to in-frame clones and leaves out a portion. Among tens of thousands of clones, 90% to 97% were seen once, and the ten largest hold about 0.076%. Sequenced material: peripheral blood mononuclear cells (PBMCs). The TCR was taken from a child younger than two.

CDR3 sequence reads: CAWSLAVDTQYF. The CDR3 DNA reads as TGTGCCTGGAGTCTGGCGGTTGATACGCAGTATTTT. The V gene is TRBV30, the J gene TRBJ2-3; D ambiguous. CDR1 GTSNPN and CDR2 SVGIG come from the germline V gene (reference sequence). The CDR3 spans 12 residues. The ends were cut back, 2 bases at V and 6 bases at J, with 9 bases in the middle.